Below, 9 T cell receptor beta chains from the same sample are listed, as sequenced in a study of blood T cell repertoires in COVID-19. The table came from immunoSEQ multiplex PCR; TCRdb's copy has only in-frame clones and leaves some out. This table holds a few hundred thousand clones, roughly 88% found once. The sample comprised peripheral blood. The receptors come from a man aged 18 to 30 with active or convalescent COVID-19.

The chain has TRBV4-2 and TRBJ2-7; D is perhaps TRBD1 (6 bases). This CDR3 spans 15 amino acids. In germline, CDR1 is LGHNA, CDR2 YNFKEQ. Deletions cut 1 base from V and 5 bases from J, with 15 bases between. CDR3 bases: TGTGCCAGCAGCCAAGTTTCCAGGGACATAAACGAGCAGTACTTC. Translation gives CASSQVSRDINEQYF.

This rearrangement joins TRBV9 to TRBJ2-4; maybe TRBD2 (6 bases). V lost 5 bases to trimming and J lost 1 base, with 10 bases between them. The length of the CDR3 is 14 residues. From germline, CDR1 is SGDLS and CDR2 YYNGEE. This chain's CDR3 is CASSEEGAKNIQYF. CDR3 sequence (DNA): TGTGCCAGCAGTGAGGAGGGGGCCAAAAACATTCAGTACTTC.

This clone is a singleton in its sample. The genes are TRBV5-1 and TRBJ1-3, with a weak D call TRBD1 (5 bases). V was trimmed by 0 bases and J by 0 bases, leaving 7 bases between them. Per germline, CDR1 SGHRS and CDR2 YFSETQ. The CDR3 spans 15 residues. The CDR3 here is CASSLGQSSGNTIYF. The CDR3 region has the DNA TGCGCCAGCAGCTTGGGACAGAGCTCTGGAAACACCATATATTTT. Looking up the rest from reference TRBV5-1 and TRBJ1-3 gives the full variable domain: KAGVTQTPRYLIKTRGQQVTLSCSPISGHRSVSWYQQTPGQGLQFLFEYFSETQRNKGNFPGRFSGRQFSNSRSEMNVSTLELGDSALYLCASSLGQSSGNTIYFGEGSWLTVV.

V and J are TRBV11-2 and TRBJ1-2; D is perhaps TRBD1 (6 bases). The CDR3 spans 18 residues. V shed 2 bases and J shed 0 bases, with 19 bases lying between them. Germline CDR1 SGHAT, CDR2 FQNNGV. The CDR3 DNA reads TGTGCCAGCAGCTTAATTCGGGTGGGCAGGGACACTAACTATGGCTACACCTTC. As protein: CASSLIRVGRDTNYGYTF.

This chain joins TRBV3-1 (or the pseudogene TRBV3-2) and TRBJ1-4; the match to TRBD1 covers 7 bases. Germline V CDR1 and CDR2: LGHDT, YNNKEL (reference sequence). The CDR3 contains 15 residues. With V trimmed by 2 bases and J by 6 bases, 6 bases remained unmatched. The CDR3 DNA reads TGTGCCAGCAGCCAACTAGGGACAGCGGATGAAAAACTGTTTTTT. Translated, it gives CASSQLGTADEKLFF.

This chain uses TRBV5-1 with TRBJ1-6; the match to TRBD1 covers 11 bases. Germline CDR1 reads SGHRS; CDR2 reads YFSETQ. This CDR3 contains 17 residues. Germline trimming cut 4 bases from V and 2 bases from J; bases unmatched to any gene: 5. The CDR3 DNA sequence: TGCGCCAGCAGCATCGGACAGGGGGCCGCCTATAATTCACCCCTCCACTTT. Amino acid sequence: CASSIGQGAAYNSPLHF. Based on the CDR3 plus reference TRBV5-1 and TRBJ1-6, the full variable domain is KAGVTQTPRYLIKTRGQQVTLSCSPISGHRSVSWYQQTPGQGLQFLFEYFSETQRNKGNFPGRFSGRQFSNSRSEMNVSTLELGDSALYLCASSIGQGAAYNSPLHFGNGTRLTVT.

CDR3 in amino acids: CATGGEGEAFF. The CDR3 bases are TGTGCCACAGGGGGAGAAGGGGAAGCTTTCTTT. V and J are TRBV10-3 and TRBJ1-1; 7 bases agree with TRBD1. Trimming removed 10 bases from V and 8 bases from J; junction bases left unmatched: 7. This CDR3 spans 11 amino acids. The V gene's germline CDR1 is ENHRY and CDR2 SYGVKD.

The table lists this clone with a count of one. V gene TRBV5-1 combines with J gene TRBJ1-6; 7 nucleotides line up with TRBD1. The CDR3 totals 16 residues. V trimming: 4 bases; J trimming: 10 bases; junction bases outside the gene matches: 14. CDR1 and CDR2 (germline): SGHRS, YFSETQ. The CDR3 bases are TGCGCCAGCAGCCCCCGGGACAGCCTTTTCGGGTCACCCCTCCACTTT. This encodes CASSPRDSLFGSPLHF.

This clone was observed a single time. The chain carries TRBV19 and TRBJ1-5, with 8 bases lining up with TRBD1. CDR3 length: 12 amino acids. Germline V lookup: CDR1 LNHDA, CDR2 SQIVND (reference sequence). V was clipped by 4 bases and J by 11 bases; unmatched bases: 4. CDR3 protein: CASSTRTGTQHF. The CDR3 DNA reads TGTGCCAGTAGTACCCGGACAGGGACCCAGCATTTT.